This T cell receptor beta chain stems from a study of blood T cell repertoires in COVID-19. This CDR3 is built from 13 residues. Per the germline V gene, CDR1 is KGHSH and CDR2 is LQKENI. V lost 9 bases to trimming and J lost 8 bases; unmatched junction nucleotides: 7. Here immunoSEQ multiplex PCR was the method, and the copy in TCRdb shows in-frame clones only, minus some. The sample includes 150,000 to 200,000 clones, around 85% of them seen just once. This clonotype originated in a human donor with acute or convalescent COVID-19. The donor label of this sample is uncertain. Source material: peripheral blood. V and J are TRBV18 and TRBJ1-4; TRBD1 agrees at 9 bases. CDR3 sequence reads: CASTGQGREKLFF. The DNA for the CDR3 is TGTGCCAGTACGGGACAGGGAAGGGAAAAACTGTTTTTT.